The sequence of this TCR beta chain was determined in a study of blood T cell repertoires in COVID-19 (dated by TCRdb to 2020 to 2022). For context, the study as a whole: The collaborator samples originated in the United States, Italy and Spain and spanned the acute and convalescent phases of COVID-19. The samples were drawn from two sources: the first 160 participants of the ongoing ImmuneRACE study, and over 950 subjects contributed by 6 global collaborators. The prospective study material was composed of cDNA or gDNA derived from T cells, B-cell-depleted T cells, or PBMCs. The repertoires were released in a freely available public database meant as a resource for research on the immune response to SARS-CoV-2. The sample metadata nearly always contained a de-identified subject ID, COVID-19 status, age in years and sex. Deeply sampled blood TCRbeta repertoires from subjects exposed to, actively infected with, or recovered from COVID-19 were included in the dataset. Where available, HLA class I and class II types were taken from metadata supplied by the sample provider and were not determined by assay-based typing. Study-level results and caveats: The quantity of clinical and demographic metadata differed by source and by participant and was supplied without curation.

TCRbeta CDR3 regions were amplified from genomic DNA by means of the immunoSEQ Assay, a bias-controlled multiplex PCR. In the paper's pipeline: Within the assay, amplification of reference gene primers was used to estimate how many nucleated cells each sample contained. To quantify the absolute abundance of each unique TCRbeta CDR3 rearrangement, sequence reads were collapsed and filtered. For each sample, productive Simpson clonality was calculated by taking the square root of Simpson's diversity index across productive rearrangements. TCRdb stores this immuneACCESS table with in-frame sequences only. Part of the clones is absent; in the studies checked, under half of the shortfall reflects unresolved V genes, and no reason is known for the rest. V, J and clone size were drawn from that table, and D and trimming were deduced from the DNA. The sample table holds fewer than 250,000 clones, of which roughly 86% were seen once. In total, the top ten clones hold approximately 2.6% of the sample.

To note about this clone: Its recognized antigen is unknown. No quality values exist for individual bases; no much larger clone is one base distant.

Measured from the cysteine to the phenylalanine, the CDR3 is 14 residues long. Only the CDR3 DNA is retained, 42 bases long and in frame from the first base. The trim is 8 bases for V and 2 bases for J, with a gap of 15 bases between the germline ends. CDR1 and CDR2 are read off the germline V gene as SNHLY and FYNNEI. Each collaborating institution followed its own protocols to collect whole blood in K2EDTA tubes. For TCRbeta analysis, collaborator samples were shipped as frozen whole blood, as isolated PBMCs, or as DNA extracted from either sample type. The clonotype was recovered from a woman aged 55 to 70 with acute or convalescent COVID-19. Material for sequencing was peripheral blood. The chain is encoded by TRBV2 joined to TRBJ2-5, and possibly TRBD1, on 6 matching bases. The sequenced DNA is TGTGCCAGCTCCCGACAGGTCCTACAAGAGACCCAGTACTTC. This yields the protein CASSRQVLQETQYF.